This TCR beta chain originates from a study of cytomegalovirus exposure and HLA in healthy donors. Study summary: Around 85 million unique TCR sequences came from HLA-typed donors in an early release. The Caucasian-associated ancestry cluster contained 75% to 85% of the approximately 430 genotyped donors. Study conclusions and caveats: Reportedly, HLA-A and HLA-B alleles of most subjects were accurately predicted from TCR beta.

Germline V gene sequence: CDR1 GTSNPN, CDR2 SVGIG (reference sequence). V shed 5 bases and J 6 bases; nucleotides not matched to a gene: 10. The CDR3 is made up of 14 amino acids. Use of 60 Vbeta and 13 Jbeta primers characterized the PCR. As processed by the authors: Unique TCR beta chains totaled about 78 million in a later count, with around 12 million of them shared. This table comes from immunoSEQ multiplex PCR, and its TCRdb copy is limited to in-frame clones, with some not included. V and J calls and clone size are given by that table; D and trimming were obtained from the DNA. The repertoire holds 110,000 or so clones, with around 70% as singletons. Concerning this clone: Its specificity is unknown.

This chain uses TRBV30 with TRBJ1-2; 9 bases are a match to TRBD1. The receptor was derived from a woman aged 70 to 79 in good health and CMV-seropositive. The specimen sequenced was PBMCs. The CDR3 is CAWDTGGRGDGYTF. Here the CDR3 DNA reads TGTGCCTGGGATACAGGGGGCAGGGGTGATGGCTACACCTTC.